This T cell receptor (beta chain) was identified during a study of shared clonotypes between healthy human individuals. V gave up 0 bases and J gave up 5 bases, with 7 bases separating them. The CDR3 extends over 13 amino acids. Looked up from germline, CDR1 is MNHNY and CDR2 is SVGAGI (reference sequence). TCRdb's copy holds only in-frame clones and misses some; the assay was immunoSEQ multiplex PCR. This table has about 480,000 clones, about 80% appearing once. This clonotype was obtained from a woman in her 40s in good health. Some clones in this sample may be carry-over from other donors' samples. This rearrangement joins TRBV6-6 to TRBJ2-5; no definite D call. Sequencing was done on a sample of PBMCs. The CDR3 sequence is CASSYSPWETQYF. DNA for the CDR3: TGTGCCAGCAGTTACTCCCCTTGGGAGACCCAGTACTTC.